This TCR beta chain stems from a study of shared clonotypes between healthy human individuals. About this clone: This may come from a read error, since a much larger clone is one base off.

Measured with immunoSEQ multiplex PCR; TCRdb has only the in-frame clones, and not every one. There are about 680,000 clones in the sample; about 80% occur only once, and around 1.7% lies in the top ten. The CDR3 consists of 14 residues. Germline loops: CDR1 MGHDK, CDR2 SYGVNS. The V end lost 3 bases, the J end lost 2 bases, and 5 bases lay between the germline ends. The chain uses TRBV25-1 and TRBJ2-6; D may match TRBD1 or TRBD2 (5 bases each). This receptor was identified in a young woman in good health. The sequenced material came from memory CD4+ T cells sorted from blood. Subset: CD45RA-negative fraction. The CDR3 is CASSEGAGANVLTF. The CDR3 DNA reads as TGTGCCAGCAGTGAGGGGGCTGGGGCCAACGTCCTGACTTTC.